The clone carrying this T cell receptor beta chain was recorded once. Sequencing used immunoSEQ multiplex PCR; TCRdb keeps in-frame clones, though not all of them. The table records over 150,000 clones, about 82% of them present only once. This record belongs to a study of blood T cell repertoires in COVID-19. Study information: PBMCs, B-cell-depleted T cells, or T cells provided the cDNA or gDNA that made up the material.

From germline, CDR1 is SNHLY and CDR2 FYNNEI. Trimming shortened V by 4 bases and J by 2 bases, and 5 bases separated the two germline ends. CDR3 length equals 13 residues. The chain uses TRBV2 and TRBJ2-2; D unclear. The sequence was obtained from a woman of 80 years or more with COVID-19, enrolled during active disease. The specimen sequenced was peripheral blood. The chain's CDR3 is CASSGDNTGELFF. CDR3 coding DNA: TGTGCCAGCAGTGGCGATAACACCGGGGAGCTGTTTTTT. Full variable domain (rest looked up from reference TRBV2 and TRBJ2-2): EPEVTQTPSHQVTQMGQEVILRCVPISNHLYFYWYRQILGQKVEFLVSFYNNEISEKSEIFDDQFSVERPDGSNFTLKIRSTKLEDSAMYFCASSGDNTGELFFGEGSRLTVL.